A selection of T cell receptor beta chains follows, all from one sample in a study of T cell repertoires in cytomegalovirus infection. TCRdb itself ran the reads through MiXCR, one entry per CDR3 protein. The profile shows some 310,000 distinct CDR3 sequences, approximately 25% of them singletons. These TCRs' antigens remain unknown. The sample here was cultured PBMCs, taken from culture after CMV antigen stimulation. These receptors came from a human donor in good health (CMV status not recorded). Some clones in this sample may be carry-over from other donors' samples. CDR3s include the opening cysteine and the closing phenylalanine or tryptophan. A D gene is named only where the DNA matches it firmly. Where a row states a size, it is once, few, many or the class of an expanded clone; other rows omit it.

NA,TRBJ2-5,TRBV7-2,many,TGTGCCAGCAGCTTAAGGGGTCTCCAAGAGACCCAGTACTTC,CASSLRGLQETQYF
NA,TRBJ2-7,TRBV6-5,few,TGTGCCAGCACCTCGGGCAGCTTACCCTACGAGCAGTACTTC,CASTSGSLPYEQYF
NA,TRBJ2-1,TRBV20-1,NA,TGCAGTGGAACACCTGATGGGCGGGACGACAATGAGCAGTTCTTC,CSGTPDGRDDNEQFF
NA,TRBJ1-2,TRBV5-6,NA,TGTGCCAGCAGCTTGGGGGCAGACTCCTATGGCTACACCTTC,CASSLGADSYGYTF
NA,TRBJ2-7,TRBV7-2,few,TGTGCCAGCAGCCCCACCCGGGCCCACTACGAGCAGTACTTC,CASSPTRAHYEQYF
NA,TRBJ2-1,TRBV11-3,few,TGTGCCAGCAGCTCCTCCCCACTAGGAGGGGATGAGCAGTTCTTC,CASSSSPLGGDEQFF
NA,TRBJ1-2,TRBV19,NA,TGTGCCAGTACGCCAGACAATCCCGGGTTAGGCTATGGCTACACCTTC,CASTPDNPGLGYGYTF
TRBD2,TRBJ2-5,TRBV6-2/TRBV6-3,few,TGTGCCAGCAGCGACTTAGGTAGCGGGAGACTTGGGGAGACCCAGTACTTC,CASSDLGSGRLGETQYF
TRBD1,TRBJ1-2,TRBV28,few,TGTGCCAGCAATCTCTTCCGGGACAGTAACTATGGCTACACCTTC,CASNLFRDSNYGYTF
NA,TRBJ2-2,TRBV7-9,NA,TGTGCCAGCAGCTTAGGGTACCCTGGGCGCACCGGGGAGCTGTTTTTT,CASSLGYPGRTGELFF
NA,TRBJ2-3,TRBV12-3/TRBV12-4,NA,TGTGCCAGCAGTTTAACATATACGCAGTATTTT,CASSLTYTQYF
TRBD1,TRBJ1-5,TRBV2,few,TGTGCCAGCGGGCAGGGGGACAGTAATCAGCCCCAGCATTTT,CASGQGDSNQPQHF
TRBD2,TRBJ2-7,TRBV6-2/TRBV6-3,few,TGTGCCAGCAGGCCCGGGACTAGCGGGGCCCTGTACGAGCAGTACTTC,CASRPGTSGALYEQYF
NA,TRBJ2-2,TRBV11-3,few,TGTGCCAGCAGCTTAGACAACAGGGCCGGGGAGCTGTTTTTT,CASSLDNRAGELFF
TRBD1,TRBJ1-4,TRBV7-2,many,TGTGCCAGCAGTTTACAGGGGGCAGCAACTAATGAAAAACTGTTTTTT,CASSLQGAATNEKLFF
TRBD2,TRBJ2-7,TRBV7-2,many,TGTGCCAGCAGCTTCCAGACTAGCGGAGGTCATTACGAGCAGTACTTC,CASSFQTSGGHYEQYF
NA,TRBJ1-4,TRBV6-1,NA,TGTGCCAGCAGAACCCACACTCCAACTAATGAAAAACTGTTTTTT,CASRTHTPTNEKLFF
TRBD2,TRBJ2-1,TRBV7-2,many,TGTGCCAGCAGCTCGGGACTAGCGGGAGGAGAGCAGTTCTTC,CASSSGLAGGEQFF
TRBD2,TRBJ2-5,TRBV28,NA,TGTGCCAGCAGTTTAGATAATCCGATCGGGACTACCAAACAAGAGACCCAGTACTTC,CASSLDNPIGTTKQETQYF
NA,TRBJ2-1,TRBV12-3/TRBV12-4,few,TGTGCCAGCAGTTTTTTTTCAAAGGATGAGCAGTTCTTC,CASSFFSKDEQFF
TRBD2,TRBJ2-7,TRBV5-1,many,TGCGCCAGCCAGACGGGACTAGGCCGGTACGAGCAGTACTTC,CASQTGLGRYEQYF
TRBD1,TRBJ2-5,TRBV11-2,NA,TGTGCCAGCAGCGCCCTAGCCCCCGGACAGGAAGAGACCCAGTACTTC,CASSALAPGQEETQYF
NA,TRBJ2-2,TRBV4-3,few,TGCGCCAGCAGCCAAGATGAGCTAGCCCCTAACACCGGGGAGCTGTTTTTT,CASSQDELAPNTGELFF
TRBD1,TRBJ1-2,TRBV28,many,TGTGCCAGCCTTGGCACAGGGGCGGTAAATGGCTACACCTTC,CASLGTGAVNGYTF
NA,TRBJ2-7,TRBV6-5,few,TGTGCCAGCAGTTACAATGAGGGAGTGAGTTACGAGCAGTACTTC,CASSYNEGVSYEQYF
NA,TRBJ2-5,TRBV7-2,many,TGTGCCAGCAGCTTCGTAACGGGATCCGAGACCCAGTACTTC,CASSFVTGSETQYF
NA,TRBJ1-2,TRBV7-9,NA,TGTGCCAGCAGCTCTGGTTCGTTATGGAGTTTC,CASSSGSLWSF
NA,TRBJ1-5,TRBV19,NA,TGTGCCAGTAGTCCGAGCAGGGGAAGGAATCAGCCCCAGCATTTT,CASSPSRGRNQPQHF
TRBD1,TRBJ2-6,TRBV6-2/TRBV6-3,few,TGTGCCAGCAGCCGGACAGGGACTGGGGCCAACGTCCTGACTTTC,CASSRTGTGANVLTF
NA,TRBJ2-1,TRBV7-3,few,TGTGCCAGCAGCCCTTCAAGGGGCTCCTACAATGAGCAGTTCTTC,CASSPSRGSYNEQFF
NA,TRBJ1-1,TRBV14,few,TGTGCCAGCAGCCAACATCTTACAGGGCGGGTTGAAGCTTTCTTT,CASSQHLTGRVEAFF
TRBD2,TRBJ2-5,TRBV12-3/TRBV12-4,NA,TGTGCCAGCAGTTCTCCCGGACTAGGCCGTGAGACCCAGTACTTC,CASSSPGLGRETQYF
TRBD1,TRBJ2-3,TRBV4-3,few,TGCGCCAGCAGCAGGGAAGGGGGCTGGTCCCGCACAGATACGCAGTATTTT,CASSREGGWSRTDTQYF